The following is a T cell receptor (beta chain) sequence with its context. The data derive from a study of blood T cell repertoires in COVID-19. Across the study: Both acute and convalescent COVID-19 samples were obtained from the United States, Italy and Spain. The analysed material was cDNA or gDNA that came from T cells, B-cell-depleted T cells, or PBMCs.

The junction had 15 bases not matched to a gene; V was cut back by 1 base and J by 7 bases. Germline-derived CDR1 and CDR2 are MGHRA and YSYEKL. The length of the CDR3 is 19 residues. Original data processing: The assay estimated nucleated cells by amplifying reference gene primers. Clones were sequenced by immunoSEQ multiplex PCR, and TCRdb holds only the in-frame ones, with some missing. The DNA was the basis for D and trimming; V, J and clone size are from that table. The table includes about 60,000 clones, about 83% detected once. Sequenced: peripheral blood. V and J are TRBV4-1 and TRBJ2-2; 10 bases map to TRBD2. This clonotype was sampled from a human donor in a cohort sampled during active COVID-19. The CDR3 here is CASSQAGGRSGRLDGELFF. CDR3 DNA: TGCGCCAGCAGCCAAGCAGGGGGCCGTAGCGGGAGGCTGGACGGGGAGCTGTTTTTT.